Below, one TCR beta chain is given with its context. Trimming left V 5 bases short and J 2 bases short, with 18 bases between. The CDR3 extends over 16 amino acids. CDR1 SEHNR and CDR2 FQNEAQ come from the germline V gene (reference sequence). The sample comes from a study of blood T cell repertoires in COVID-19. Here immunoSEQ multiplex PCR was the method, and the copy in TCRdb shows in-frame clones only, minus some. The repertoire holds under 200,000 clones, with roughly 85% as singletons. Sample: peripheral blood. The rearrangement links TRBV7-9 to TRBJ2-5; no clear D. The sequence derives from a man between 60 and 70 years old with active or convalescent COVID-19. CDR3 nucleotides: TGTGCCAGCAGCATGAGGTATAGAGTCCTTCAAGAGACCCAGTACTTC. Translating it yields CASSMRYRVLQETQYF.